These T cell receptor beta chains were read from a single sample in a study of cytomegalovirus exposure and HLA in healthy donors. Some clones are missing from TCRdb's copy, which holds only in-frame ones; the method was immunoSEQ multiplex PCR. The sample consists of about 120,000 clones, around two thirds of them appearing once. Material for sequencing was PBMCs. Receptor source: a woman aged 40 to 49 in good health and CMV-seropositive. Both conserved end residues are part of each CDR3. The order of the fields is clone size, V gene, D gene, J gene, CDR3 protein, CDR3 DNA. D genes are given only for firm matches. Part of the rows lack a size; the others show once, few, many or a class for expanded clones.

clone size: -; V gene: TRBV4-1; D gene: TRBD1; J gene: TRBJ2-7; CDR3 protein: CASSQTGGYEQYF; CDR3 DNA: TGCGCCAGCAGCCAAACAGGGGGCTACGAGCAGTACTTC
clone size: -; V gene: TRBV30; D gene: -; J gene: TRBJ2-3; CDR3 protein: CAWSVRSTDTQYF; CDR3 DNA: TGTGCCTGGAGTGTACGGAGCACAGATACGCAGTATTTT
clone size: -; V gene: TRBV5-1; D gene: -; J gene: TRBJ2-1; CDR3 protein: CASSLQGTSSSDEQFF; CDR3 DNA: TGCGCCAGCAGCTTACAGGGTACGTCGTCGTCGGATGAGCAGTTCTTC
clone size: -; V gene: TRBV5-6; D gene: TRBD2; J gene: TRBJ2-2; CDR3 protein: CASSLGAGLTSTGELFF; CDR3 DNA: TGTGCCAGCAGCTTGGGGGCGGGACTAACGTCCACCGGGGAGCTGTTTTTT
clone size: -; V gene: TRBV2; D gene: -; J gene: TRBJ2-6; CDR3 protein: CASRAAGANVLTF; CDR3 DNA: TGTGCCAGCAGGGCTGCTGGGGCCAACGTCCTGACTTTC
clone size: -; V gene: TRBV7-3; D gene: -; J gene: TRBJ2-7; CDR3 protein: CASSSPDTYEQYF; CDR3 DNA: TGTGCCAGCAGCTCGCCGGACACCTACGAGCAGTACTTC
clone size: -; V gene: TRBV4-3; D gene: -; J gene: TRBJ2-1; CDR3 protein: CASSQEGQSSYNEQFF; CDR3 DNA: TGCGCCAGCAGCCAAGAAGGACAGAGCTCCTACAATGAGCAGTTCTTC
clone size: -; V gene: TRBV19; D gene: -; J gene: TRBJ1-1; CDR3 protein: CASSMHKLNTEAFF; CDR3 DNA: TGTGCCAGTAGTATGCACAAGTTGAACACTGAAGCTTTCTTT
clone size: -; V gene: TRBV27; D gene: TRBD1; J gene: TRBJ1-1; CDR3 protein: CASRGQGDLGTEAFF; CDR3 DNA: TGTGCCAGCCGAGGACAGGGGGATCTGGGCACTGAAGCTTTCTTT
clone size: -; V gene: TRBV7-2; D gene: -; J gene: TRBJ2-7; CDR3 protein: CASSWGFGDYEQYF; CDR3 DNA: TGTGCCAGCAGCTGGGGTTTCGGGGACTACGAGCAGTACTTC
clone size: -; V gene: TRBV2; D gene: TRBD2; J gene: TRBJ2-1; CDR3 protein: CASSDGRAMDEQFF; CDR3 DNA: TGTGCCAGCAGTGACGGGAGGGCCATGGATGAGCAGTTCTTC
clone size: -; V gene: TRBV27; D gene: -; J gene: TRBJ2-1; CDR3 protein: CASSLAPSSYNEQFF; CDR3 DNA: TGTGCCAGCAGTCTAGCGCCAAGCTCCTACAATGAGCAGTTCTTC
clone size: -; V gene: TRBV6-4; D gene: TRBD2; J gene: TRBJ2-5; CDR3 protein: CASSEGTSGRAPVLEETQYF; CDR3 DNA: TGTGCCAGCAGTGAAGGCACTAGCGGGAGGGCCCCGGTTTTAGAAGAGACCCAGTACTTC
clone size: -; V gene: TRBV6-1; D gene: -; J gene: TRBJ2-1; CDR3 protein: CSSSGSLAGEQFF; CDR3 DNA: TGTTCCTCGAGCGGCTCTCTGGCGGGGGAGCAGTTCTTC
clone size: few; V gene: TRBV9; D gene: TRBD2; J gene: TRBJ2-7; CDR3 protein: CASSVTSGSLYEQYF; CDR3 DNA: TGTGCCAGCAGCGTAACCAGCGGGAGCCTCTACGAGCAGTACTTC
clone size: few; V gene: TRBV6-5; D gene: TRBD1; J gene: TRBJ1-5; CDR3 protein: CASSADRASNQPQHF; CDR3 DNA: TGTGCCAGCAGCGCCGACAGGGCTAGCAATCAGCCCCAGCATTTT
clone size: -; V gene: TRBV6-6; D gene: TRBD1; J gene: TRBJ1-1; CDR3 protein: CASGYSRGQTFF; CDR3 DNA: TGTGCCAGCGGATACTCCAGGGGGCAAACTTTCTTT
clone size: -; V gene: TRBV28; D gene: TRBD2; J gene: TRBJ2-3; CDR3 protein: CASSLAGGDHTDTQYF; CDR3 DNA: TGTGCCAGCAGTTTAGCGGGAGGGGATCACACAGATACGCAGTATTTT
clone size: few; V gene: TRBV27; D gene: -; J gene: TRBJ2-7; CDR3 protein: CASRPTPGSYEQYF; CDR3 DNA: TGTGCCAGCAGACCTACCCCCGGGAGCTACGAGCAGTACTTC
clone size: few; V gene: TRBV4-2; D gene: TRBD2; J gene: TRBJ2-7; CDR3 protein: CASSQLGLASSEQYF; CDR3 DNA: TGTGCCAGCAGCCAATTGGGACTAGCCTCATCCGAGCAGTACTTC
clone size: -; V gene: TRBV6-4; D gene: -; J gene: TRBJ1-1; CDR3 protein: CASSDRGGNTEAFF; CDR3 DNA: TGTGCCAGCAGTGACAGGGGTGGGAACACTGAAGCTTTCTTT
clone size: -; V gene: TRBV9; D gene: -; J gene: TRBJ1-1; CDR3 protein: CASSETLGEAFF; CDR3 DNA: TGTGCCAGCAGCGAGACTCTCGGGGAGGCTTTCTTT
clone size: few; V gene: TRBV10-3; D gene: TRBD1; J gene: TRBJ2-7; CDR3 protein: CAIMGQGSYEQYF; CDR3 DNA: TGTGCCATCATGGGACAGGGGTCCTACGAGCAGTACTTC
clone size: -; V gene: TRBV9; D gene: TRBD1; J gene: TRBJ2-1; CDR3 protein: CASSGDRGNEQFF; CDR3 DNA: TGTGCCAGCAGCGGGGACAGGGGCAATGAGCAGTTCTTC
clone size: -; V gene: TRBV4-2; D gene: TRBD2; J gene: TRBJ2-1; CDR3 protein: CASSHPLREGQDEQFF; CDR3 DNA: TGTGCCAGCAGCCACCCCTTGCGGGAGGGCCAGGATGAGCAGTTCTTC
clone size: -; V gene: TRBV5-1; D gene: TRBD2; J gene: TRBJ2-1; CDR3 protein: CASSLGAGGQNEQFF; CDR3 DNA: TGCGCCAGCAGCTTGGGGGCGGGAGGGCAGAATGAGCAGTTCTTC
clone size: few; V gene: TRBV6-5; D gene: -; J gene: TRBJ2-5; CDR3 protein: CASSYLGRETQYF; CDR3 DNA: TGTGCCAGCAGTTACCTTGGGAGGGAGACCCAGTACTTC
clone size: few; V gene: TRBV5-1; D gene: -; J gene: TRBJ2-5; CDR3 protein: CASSLASAEETQYF; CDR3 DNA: TGCGCCAGCAGCTTGGCTTCGGCGGAGGAGACCCAGTACTTC
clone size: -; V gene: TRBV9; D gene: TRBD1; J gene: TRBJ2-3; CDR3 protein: CASSTPPDRGSDTQYF; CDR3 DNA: TGTGCCAGCAGCACCCCCCCGGACAGGGGTTCCGATACGCAGTATTTT
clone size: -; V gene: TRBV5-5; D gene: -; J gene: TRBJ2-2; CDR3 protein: CASSLVLAHTGELFF; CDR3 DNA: TGTGCCAGCAGCTTGGTGTTGGCTCACACCGGGGAGCTGTTTTTT
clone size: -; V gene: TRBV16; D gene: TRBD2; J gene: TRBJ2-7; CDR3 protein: CASSHPSGRAYEQYF; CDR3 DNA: TGTGCCAGCAGCCACCCAAGCGGGAGGGCCTACGAGCAGTACTTC
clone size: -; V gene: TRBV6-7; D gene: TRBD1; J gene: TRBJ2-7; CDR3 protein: CASNTNLRTGQGNHEQYF; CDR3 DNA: TGTGCCAGCAATACAAACCTCCGGACGGGACAGGGGAATCACGAGCAGTACTTC
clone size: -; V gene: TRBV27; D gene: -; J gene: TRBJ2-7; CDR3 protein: CASSDRLRSSYEQYF; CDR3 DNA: TGTGCCAGCAGTGATCGACTCCGTAGCTCCTACGAGCAGTACTTC
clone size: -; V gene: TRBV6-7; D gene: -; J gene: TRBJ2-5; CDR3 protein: CPEGEETQYF; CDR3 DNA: TGTCCCGAGGGGGAAGAGACCCAGTACTTC
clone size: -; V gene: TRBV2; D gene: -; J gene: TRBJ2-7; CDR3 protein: CASSEISESLYEQYF; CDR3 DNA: TGTGCCAGCAGTGAAATAAGCGAGAGCCTCTACGAGCAGTACTTC
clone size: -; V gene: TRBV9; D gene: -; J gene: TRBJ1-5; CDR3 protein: CASSVEAGCNQPQHF; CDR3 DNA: TGTGCCAGCAGCGTAGAAGCGGGGTGTAATCAGCCCCAGCATTTT
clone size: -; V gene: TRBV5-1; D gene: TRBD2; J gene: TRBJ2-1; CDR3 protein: CASSLADKGLAEDNEQFF; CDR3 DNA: TGCGCCAGCAGCTTGGCTGATAAGGGACTAGCGGAAGACAATGAGCAGTTCTTC
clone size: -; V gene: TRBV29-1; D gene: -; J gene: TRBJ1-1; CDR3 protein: CSAEDLASTEAFF; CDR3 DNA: TGCAGCGCCGAAGACCTGGCCTCGACTGAAGCTTTCTTT
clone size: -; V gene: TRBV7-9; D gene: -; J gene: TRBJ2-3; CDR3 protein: CASSPTSEVTQYF; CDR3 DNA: TGTGCCAGCAGCCCGACTAGTGAGGTTACGCAGTATTTT
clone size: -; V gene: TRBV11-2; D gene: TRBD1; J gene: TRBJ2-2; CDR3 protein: CASSYPGTVGGELFF; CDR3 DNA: TGTGCCAGCAGCTACCCCGGGACAGTTGGCGGGGAGCTGTTTTTT
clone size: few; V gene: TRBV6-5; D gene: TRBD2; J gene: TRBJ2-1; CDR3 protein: CASRGASGSNEQFF; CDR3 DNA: TGTGCCAGCAGAGGGGCTAGCGGGAGCAATGAGCAGTTCTTC
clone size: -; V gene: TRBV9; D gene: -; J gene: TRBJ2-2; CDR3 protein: CASSVDGNTGELFF; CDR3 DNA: TGTGCCAGCAGCGTAGACGGGAACACCGGGGAGCTGTTTTTT
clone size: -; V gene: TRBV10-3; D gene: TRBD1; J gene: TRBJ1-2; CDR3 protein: CAIRQQPADRAFTF; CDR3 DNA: TGTGCCATCAGACAACAACCAGCAGACAGGGCCTTCACCTTC
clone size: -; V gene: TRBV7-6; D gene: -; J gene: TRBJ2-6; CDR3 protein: CASSLGGKSGANVLTF; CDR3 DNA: TGTGCCAGCAGCTTAGGAGGGAAGTCTGGGGCCAACGTCCTGACTTTC
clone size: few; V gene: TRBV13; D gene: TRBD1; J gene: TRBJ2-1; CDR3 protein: CASSSTGGEDNEQFF; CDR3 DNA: TGTGCCAGCAGCTCGACAGGGGGCGAAGACAATGAGCAGTTCTTC
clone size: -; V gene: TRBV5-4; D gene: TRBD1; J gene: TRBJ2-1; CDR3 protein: CASSPRDRINEQFF; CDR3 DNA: TGTGCCAGCAGCCCCCGGGACAGGATCAATGAGCAGTTCTTC
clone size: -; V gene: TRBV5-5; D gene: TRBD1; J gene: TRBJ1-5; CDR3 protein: CASSRQGEVGQPQHF; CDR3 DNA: TGTGCCAGCAGCCGACAGGGGGAGGTGGGTCAGCCCCAGCATTTT
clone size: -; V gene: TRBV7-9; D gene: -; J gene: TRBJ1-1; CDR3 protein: CASSYPVSEAFF; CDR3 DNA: TGTGCCAGCAGCTACCCGGTGTCTGAAGCTTTCTTT